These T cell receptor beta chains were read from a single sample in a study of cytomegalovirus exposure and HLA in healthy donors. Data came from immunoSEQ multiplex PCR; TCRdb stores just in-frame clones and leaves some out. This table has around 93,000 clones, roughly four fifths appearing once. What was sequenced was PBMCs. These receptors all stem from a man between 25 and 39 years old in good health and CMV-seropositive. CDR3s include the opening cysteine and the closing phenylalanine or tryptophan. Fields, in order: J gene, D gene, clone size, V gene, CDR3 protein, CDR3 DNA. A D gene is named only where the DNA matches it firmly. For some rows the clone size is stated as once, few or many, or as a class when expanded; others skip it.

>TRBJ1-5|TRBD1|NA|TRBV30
CAWSQGGGSRPQHF
TGTGCCTGGAGTCAGGGGGGAGGAAGCCGTCCCCAGCATTTT
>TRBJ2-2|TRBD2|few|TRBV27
CASSLPGLAGVTGELFF
TGTGCCAGCAGTTTACCGGGACTAGCGGGAGTAACCGGGGAGCTGTTTTTT
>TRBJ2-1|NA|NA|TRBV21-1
CASITQGDEQFF
TGTGCCAGCATCACACAGGGGGATGAGCAGTTCTTC
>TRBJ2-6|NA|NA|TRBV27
CASSLRQGRNSGANVLTF
TGTGCCAGCAGTTTACGGCAGGGCCGAAACTCTGGGGCCAACGTCCTGACTTTC
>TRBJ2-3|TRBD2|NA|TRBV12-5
CASGLIAGVGDTQYF
TGTGCTAGTGGTTTGATCGCGGGAGTCGGAGATACGCAGTATTTT
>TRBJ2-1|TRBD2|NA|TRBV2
CASSSVGAGGDNEQFF
TGTGCCAGCAGCAGCGTTGGGGCGGGAGGGGACAATGAGCAGTTCTTC
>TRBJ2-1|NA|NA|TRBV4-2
CASSQVSEASYNEQFF
TGTGCCAGCAGCCAAGTCTCAGAGGCCTCCTACAATGAGCAGTTCTTC
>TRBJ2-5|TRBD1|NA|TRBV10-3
CAISDKQGVGETQYF
TGTGCCATCAGTGATAAACAGGGGGTGGGGGAGACCCAGTACTTC
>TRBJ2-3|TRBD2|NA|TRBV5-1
CASSLTSGSPDTQYF
TGCGCCAGCAGCTTAACCAGCGGGAGCCCAGATACGCAGTATTTT
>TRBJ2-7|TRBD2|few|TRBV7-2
CASSLFWTSGTGEQYF
TGTGCCAGCAGCCTGTTTTGGACTAGCGGGACGGGGGAGCAGTACTTC
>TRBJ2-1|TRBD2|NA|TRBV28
CASSFYGLVERQFF
TGTGCCAGCAGTTTCTACGGACTAGTCGAAAGGCAGTTCTTC
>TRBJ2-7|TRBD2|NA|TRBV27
CASSLGRGGEQYF
TGTGCCAGCAGTTTGGGGAGGGGAGGGGAGCAGTACTTC
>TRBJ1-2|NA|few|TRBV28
CASSPEQGFSYGYTF
TGTGCCAGCAGCCCGGAGCAGGGGTTTAGCTATGGCTACACCTTC
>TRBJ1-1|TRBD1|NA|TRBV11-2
CASSFGQGSSTEAFF
TGTGCCAGCAGCTTTGGACAGGGGTCGAGCACTGAAGCTTTCTTT
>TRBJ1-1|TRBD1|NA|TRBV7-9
CASSLSRGSAEAFF
TGTGCCAGCAGCTTGTCCAGGGGGTCCGCTGAAGCTTTCTTT
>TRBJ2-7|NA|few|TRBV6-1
CASSEVAGDYEQYF
TGTGCCAGCAGTGAGGTGGCAGGGGATTACGAGCAGTACTTC
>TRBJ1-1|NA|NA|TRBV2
CASRADYTEAFF
TGTGCCAGCAGGGCAGATTACACTGAAGCTTTCTTT
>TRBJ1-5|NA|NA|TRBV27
CASSSRTDYQPQHF
TGTGCCAGCAGCTCCCGGACAGATTATCAGCCCCAGCATTTT
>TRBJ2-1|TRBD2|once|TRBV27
CASSSELAGGPLNEQFF
TGTGCCAGCAGTTCGGAACTAGCGGGAGGGCCCCTGAATGAGCAGTTCTTC
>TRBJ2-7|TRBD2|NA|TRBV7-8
CASSQLGLAGGEQYF
TGTGCCAGCAGCCAGCTGGGACTAGCGGGTGGCGAGCAGTACTTC
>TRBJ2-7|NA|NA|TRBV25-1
CASSEARPFGEQYF
TGTGCCAGCAGTGAGGCCAGGCCCTTCGGCGAGCAGTACTTC
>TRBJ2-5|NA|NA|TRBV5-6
CASSLGVQETQYF
TGTGCCAGCAGCTTGGGAGTACAAGAGACCCAGTACTTC